This is a list of T cell receptor beta chains from one sample in a study of cytomegalovirus exposure and HLA in healthy donors. Sequencing used immunoSEQ multiplex PCR; TCRdb keeps in-frame clones, though not all of them. The sample includes approximately 110,000 clones. The material sequenced was PBMCs. The source of these receptors is a man aged 35-49 years in good health and CMV-seronegative. Both conserved end residues are part of each CDR3. The D gene is left open where the match is weak.

d_call: TRBD2
j_call: TRBJ2-1
v_call: TRBV7-9
cdr3_aa: CASSGTSDQYNEQFF
cdr3_nt: TGTGCCAGCAGCGGGACTAGCGATCAATACAATGAGCAGTTCTTC

d_call: TRBD1
j_call: TRBJ1-2
v_call: TRBV28
cdr3_aa: CASSLFGGQGYGYTF
cdr3_nt: TGTGCCAGCAGTTTATTCGGGGGACAGGGCTATGGCTACACCTTC

d_call: TRBD2
j_call: TRBJ2-3
v_call: TRBV30
cdr3_aa: CAWSAGTSSDTQYF
cdr3_nt: TGTGCCTGGAGCGCCGGGACTAGCAGTGATACGCAGTATTTT

d_call: TRBD2
j_call: TRBJ2-3
v_call: TRBV6-1
cdr3_aa: CASRPSGVRDTQYF
cdr3_nt: TGTGCCAGCAGACCTAGCGGGGTTCGGGATACGCAGTATTTT

d_call: TRBD2
j_call: TRBJ2-1
v_call: TRBV5-1
cdr3_aa: CASSSSGWSSYNEQFF
cdr3_nt: TGCGCCAGCAGCTCTAGCGGGTGGAGCTCCTACAATGAGCAGTTCTTC

d_call: TRBD2
j_call: TRBJ2-3
v_call: TRBV27
cdr3_aa: CASRRGAGESTDTQYF
cdr3_nt: TGTGCCAGCAGGAGGGGAGCGGGAGAATCCACAGATACGCAGTATTTT

d_call: NA
j_call: TRBJ2-1
v_call: TRBV5-1
cdr3_aa: CASSLVVGPNEQFF
cdr3_nt: TGCGCCAGCAGCTTGGTCGTTGGGCCCAATGAGCAGTTCTTC

d_call: NA
j_call: TRBJ2-1
v_call: TRBV7-2
cdr3_aa: CASSLLYGGYNEQFF
cdr3_nt: TGTGCCAGCAGCTTACTGTACGGGGGATACAATGAGCAGTTCTTC

d_call: TRBD2
j_call: TRBJ2-7
v_call: TRBV7-3
cdr3_aa: CASSAGRSVYEQYF
cdr3_nt: TGTGCCAGCAGCGCCGGGAGGAGTGTCTACGAGCAGTACTTC

d_call: TRBD1
j_call: TRBJ1-5
v_call: TRBV7-2
cdr3_aa: CASSQTGDQPQHF
cdr3_nt: TGTGCCAGCAGCCAGACAGGGGATCAGCCCCAGCATTTT

d_call: TRBD2
j_call: TRBJ2-2
v_call: TRBV10-3
cdr3_aa: CAISADSSGSTGELFF
cdr3_nt: TGTGCCATCAGCGCAGATTCTAGCGGGAGCACCGGGGAGCTGTTTTTT

d_call: TRBD1
j_call: TRBJ1-2
v_call: TRBV5-1
cdr3_aa: CASSLAGRGDGYTF
cdr3_nt: TGCGCCAGCAGCTTGGCTGGCAGGGGGGATGGCTACACCTTC

d_call: TRBD1
j_call: TRBJ1-4
v_call: TRBV2
cdr3_aa: CASKRTTGDEEKLFF
cdr3_nt: TGTGCCAGCAAAAGAACGACAGGGGACGAGGAAAAACTGTTTTTT

d_call: NA
j_call: TRBJ1-1
v_call: TRBV4-1
cdr3_aa: CASSQAQENTEAFF
cdr3_nt: TGCGCCAGCAGCCAAGCACAGGAGAACACTGAAGCTTTCTTT

d_call: TRBD2
j_call: TRBJ2-3
v_call: TRBV10-1
cdr3_aa: CASSERTSGTDTQYF
cdr3_nt: TGCGCCAGCAGTGAGAGGACTAGCGGGACAGATACGCAGTATTTT

d_call: NA
j_call: TRBJ2-2
v_call: TRBV18
cdr3_aa: CASSPTRGDRELFF
cdr3_nt: TGTGCCAGCTCACCAACCAGGGGGGACCGGGAGCTGTTTTTT

d_call: NA
j_call: TRBJ2-7
v_call: TRBV19
cdr3_aa: CASADSTYEQYF
cdr3_nt: TGTGCCAGTGCCGACAGTACCTACGAGCAGTACTTC

d_call: TRBD1
j_call: TRBJ2-5
v_call: TRBV5-1
cdr3_aa: CASSLGPGQGKQETQYF
cdr3_nt: TGCGCCAGCAGCTTAGGCCCGGGACAGGGCAAACAAGAGACCCAGTACTTC

d_call: TRBD2
j_call: TRBJ2-1
v_call: TRBV27
cdr3_aa: CASSEGLAGGGSYNEQFF
cdr3_nt: TGTGCCAGCAGTGAGGGACTAGCGGGAGGTGGTTCCTACAATGAGCAGTTCTTC

d_call: TRBD1
j_call: TRBJ1-2
v_call: TRBV28
cdr3_aa: CASSFRGQFYGYTF
cdr3_nt: TGTGCCAGCAGTTTCAGGGGGCAGTTTTATGGCTACACCTTC

d_call: TRBD2
j_call: TRBJ2-1
v_call: TRBV6-5
cdr3_aa: CASRSGGSGLNEQFF
cdr3_nt: TGTGCCAGCAGAAGTGGCGGGAGCGGTCTCAATGAGCAGTTCTTC

d_call: NA
j_call: TRBJ2-1
v_call: TRBV28
cdr3_aa: CASRAYVEQFF
cdr3_nt: TGTGCCAGCAGAGCCTACGTTGAGCAGTTCTTC

d_call: NA
j_call: TRBJ2-2
v_call: TRBV30
cdr3_aa: CAWSALRGGELFF
cdr3_nt: TGTGCCTGGAGCGCCTTAAGGGGCGGGGAGCTGTTTTTT

d_call: NA
j_call: TRBJ1-5
v_call: TRBV5-6
cdr3_aa: CASSLTGWHNQPQHF
cdr3_nt: TGTGCCAGCAGCTTGACAGGGTGGCACAATCAGCCCCAGCATTTT

d_call: TRBD2
j_call: TRBJ2-3
v_call: TRBV15
cdr3_aa: CATSNLAGVTDTQYF
cdr3_nt: TGTGCCACCAGCAATCTAGCGGGAGTCACAGATACGCAGTATTTT

d_call: NA
j_call: TRBJ2-5
v_call: TRBV5-4
cdr3_aa: CASSSPRGQETQYF
cdr3_nt: TGTGCCAGCAGCTCCCCGCGGGGCCAAGAGACCCAGTACTTC

d_call: NA
j_call: TRBJ1-5
v_call: TRBV19
cdr3_aa: CASSMASGRAQHF
cdr3_nt: TGTGCCAGTAGTATGGCTTCGGGCAGGGCCCAGCATTTT

d_call: TRBD1
j_call: TRBJ2-5
v_call: TRBV28
cdr3_aa: CASSPRQGMIETQYF
cdr3_nt: TGTGCCAGCAGTCCCCGACAGGGTATGATAGAGACCCAGTACTTC

d_call: NA
j_call: TRBJ2-5
v_call: TRBV11-3
cdr3_aa: CASSFSEGRDWETQYF
cdr3_nt: TGTGCCAGCAGCTTTTCGGAGGGCCGAGACTGGGAGACCCAGTACTTC

d_call: NA
j_call: TRBJ2-1
v_call: TRBV7-2
cdr3_aa: CASSPSRGSYNEQFF
cdr3_nt: TGTGCCAGCAGCCCCAGCAGGGGCTCCTACAATGAGCAGTTCTTC

d_call: NA
j_call: TRBJ1-5
v_call: TRBV28
cdr3_aa: CASSWRGNQPQHF
cdr3_nt: TGTGCCAGCAGCTGGCGGGGCAATCAGCCCCAGCATTTT

d_call: NA
j_call: TRBJ2-7
v_call: TRBV7-3
cdr3_aa: CASTLPGEQYF
cdr3_nt: TGTGCCAGCACCCTACCCGGGGAGCAGTACTTC

d_call: TRBD2
j_call: TRBJ2-5
v_call: TRBV19
cdr3_aa: CASSIGLAGGQETQYF
cdr3_nt: TGTGCCAGTAGTATCGGACTAGCGGGAGGCCAAGAGACCCAGTACTTC

d_call: NA
j_call: TRBJ1-6
v_call: TRBV19
cdr3_aa: CASSGAGLSAPLHF
cdr3_nt: TGTGCCAGTAGTGGGGCAGGGTTATCGGCACCCCTCCACTTT

d_call: NA
j_call: TRBJ1-6
v_call: TRBV10-3
cdr3_aa: CASLQGWGSPLHF
cdr3_nt: TGTGCCAGCCTACAGGGTTGGGGCTCACCCCTCCACTTT

d_call: NA
j_call: TRBJ2-5
v_call: TRBV5-1
cdr3_aa: CASSLYIGGSAGAYETQYF
cdr3_nt: TGCGCCAGCAGCTTGTACATCGGAGGGTCCGCTGGGGCATACGAGACCCAGTACTTC

d_call: TRBD1
j_call: TRBJ1-1
v_call: TRBV7-2
cdr3_aa: CASSPRTGTEAFF
cdr3_nt: TGTGCCAGCAGCCCTCGGACAGGGACTGAAGCTTTCTTT

d_call: TRBD2
j_call: TRBJ2-2
v_call: TRBV7-9
cdr3_aa: CASSLRGRGELFF
cdr3_nt: TGTGCCAGCAGCTTACGCGGGAGAGGGGAGCTGTTTTTT

d_call: NA
j_call: TRBJ2-5
v_call: TRBV30
cdr3_aa: CAWSVITGLQETQYF
cdr3_nt: TGTGCCTGGAGTGTAATAACAGGCCTGCAAGAGACCCAGTACTTC

d_call: TRBD2
j_call: TRBJ2-7
v_call: TRBV10-3
cdr3_aa: CAISEGLAGNYEQYF
cdr3_nt: TGTGCCATCAGTGAGGGACTAGCGGGAAACTACGAGCAGTACTTC

d_call: NA
j_call: TRBJ2-1
v_call: TRBV6-6
cdr3_aa: CASSSGYSLSYNEQFF
cdr3_nt: TGTGCCAGCAGCTCAGGGTATAGTCTTTCCTACAATGAGCAGTTCTTC

d_call: TRBD2
j_call: TRBJ2-3
v_call: TRBV14
cdr3_aa: CASTPLAGGTDTQYF
cdr3_nt: TGTGCCAGCACCCCACTAGCGGGAGGCACAGATACGCAGTATTTT